This T cell receptor beta chain was sequenced in a study of blood T cell repertoires in COVID-19. The wider study: Samples taken during acute and convalescent COVID-19 were collected in the United States, Italy and Spain. PBMCs, B-cell-depleted T cells, or T cells provided the cDNA or gDNA that made up the material.

TCRdb's table, derived via immunoSEQ multiplex PCR, lists solely in-frame clones and lacks some. The sample has about 140,000 clones; approximately 81% are singletons. Participant-given clinical history determined each cohort assignment. This CDR3 contains 14 residues. Germline values: CDR1 SGHTA, CDR2 FQGNSA. V lost 2 bases and J 2 bases, leaving 7 bases between the germline ends. The source is a middle-aged man with acute COVID-19. The source material was PBMCs or T cells enriched from blood (not recorded which). The V and J genes are TRBV7-2 and TRBJ2-1; tentative D call: TRBD2 (6 bases). The CDR3 protein is CASSLRGTYNEQFF. The CDR3 bases are TGTGCCAGCAGCTTACGGGGGACCTACAATGAGCAGTTCTTC.